Listed here are 22 T cell receptor beta chains from one sample, sequenced in a study of shared clonotypes between healthy human individuals. Profiling relied on immunoSEQ multiplex PCR, and the TCRdb table lists in-frame clones only, not all of them. The table has approximately 1,500,000 clones, roughly 96% seen once; the top ten hold roughly 1.2%. The specimen was naive CD4+ T cells sorted from blood. Stated subset: CD45RA+ positively selected. The receptors were sampled from a man aged 25-45 years in good health.

V is TRBV4-2 and J is TRBJ2-5, with D perhaps matching TRBD2 (6 bases). The germline gives CDR1 LGHNA, CDR2 YNFKEQ. V was trimmed by 0 bases and J by 3 bases, leaving 14 bases between them. This CDR3 is built from 16 residues. CDR3 nucleotides: TGTGCCAGCAGCCAAGAGGGACTTACACACGAAGAGACCCAGTACTTC. It encodes CASSQEGLTHEETQYF.

The genes are TRBV29-1 and TRBJ1-3; D is perhaps TRBD1 (6 bases). Germline lookup yields CDR1 SQVTM and CDR2 ANQGSEA. The CDR3 is made up of 17 amino acids. The V and J ends lost 6 bases and 1 base respectively, with 22 bases between them. The CDR3 region has the DNA TGCAGCGTCTTACGGGGGGGGCCGAAGGGGTCTGGAAACACCATATATTTT. Translation: CSVLRGGPKGSGNTIYF.

The V and J genes are TRBV19 and TRBJ1-1; TRBD1 might be the D (6 bases). The CDR3 is 16 amino acids. V lost 5 bases and J lost 1, with 17 bases in between. Germline V CDR1 and CDR2: LNHDA, SQIVND (reference sequence). The CDR3 sequence: CASSPVIGGKNTEAFF. The CDR3, as DNA: TGTGCCAGTAGTCCCGTTATAGGGGGAAAGAACACTGAAGCTTTCTTT.

In DNA form, the CDR3 reads TGTGCCAGCAGGGGGACACGACTCGGCACAGATACGCAGTATTTT. This gives the protein CASRGTRLGTDTQYF. The V gene is TRBV6-1, the J gene TRBJ2-3; D may be TRBD1 (6 bases). V lost 6 bases and J lost 1, with 14 bases in between. Germline V gene sequence: CDR1 MNHNS, CDR2 SASEGT. The CDR3 length is 15 residues.

The chain combines TRBV28 with TRBJ2-7, with D possibly TRBD1 on 7 matching bases. CDR3 length equals 12 residues. The V and J ends lost 9 bases and 6 bases respectively, with 15 bases between them. Germline CDR1 reads MDHEN; CDR2 reads SYDVKM. Here the CDR3 reads CASQGGRREQYF. The CDR3, as DNA: TGTGCCAGTCAGGGGGGAAGACGCGAGCAGTACTTC.

This chain links TRBV19 with TRBJ1-3; possibly TRBD1 for D (5 bases). V was trimmed by 7 bases and J by 0 bases, leaving 10 bases between them. Germline CDR1 reads LNHDA; CDR2 reads SQIVND (reference sequence). CDR3 size: 14 residues. As DNA, the CDR3 is TGTGCCAGTACGAGACAGAACTCTGGAAACACCATATATTTT. Its protein is CASTRQNSGNTIYF.

V usage is TRBV10-3 and J usage is TRBJ2-1; D may be TRBD2 (5 bases). Germline loops: CDR1 ENHRY, CDR2 SYGVKD. The CDR3 length is 16 residues. V gave up 2 bases and J gave up 3 bases, with 14 bases separating them. The CDR3 bases are TGTGCCATCAGTGAGAGGAGCAGCGGAGGCTACAATGAGCAGTTCTTC. Encoded protein: CAISERSSGGYNEQFF.

The V gene is TRBV21-1, the J gene TRBJ1-3. TRBV21-1 is a known pseudogene. The CDR3 loop spans 16 amino acids. CDR3 sequence: CASPTAGSRSGNTIYF. CDR3 coding DNA: TGTGCCAGTCCTACCGCAGGGAGTAGGTCCGGAAACACCATATATTTT.

Remarks on this clone: Within the sample, other DNA sequences also encode this same CDR3. The rearrangement joins TRBV7-9 to TRBJ1-3; D might be TRBD1 (5 bases). CDR3 length: 15 amino acids. Trimming removed 2 bases from V and 0 bases from J, with 8 bases in between. Germline loops: CDR1 SEHNR, CDR2 FQNEAQ (reference sequence). DNA of the CDR3: TGTGCCAGCAGCTTAAGGGGAAACTCTGGAAACACCATATATTTT. It translates to CASSLRGNSGNTIYF.

This chain links TRBV5-5 with TRBJ2-7, with 9 bases aligning to TRBD1. Trimming removed 2 bases from V and 5 bases from J; junction bases left unmatched: 14. The CDR3 covers 17 residues. Germline-derived CDR1 and CDR2 are SGHKS and YYEKEE (reference sequence). The CDR3 sequence is CASSFRFRGQGLDEQYF. For the CDR3, the DNA is TGTGCCAGCAGCTTCCGTTTTAGGGGACAGGGTCTCGACGAGCAGTACTTC.

The rearrangement links TRBV9 to TRBJ1-1, with TRBD1 matching 9 bases. Germline values: CDR1 SGDLS, CDR2 YYNGEE. The length of the CDR3 is 15 residues. J gave up 2 bases and V 3 bases, and 5 bases lay outside the gene matches. CDR3 coding DNA: TGTGCCAGCAGCGGAGTACAGGGGGCTAACACTGAAGCTTTCTTT. As protein: CASSGVQGANTEAFF.

The rearrangement uses TRBV6-6 and TRBJ1-1, with TRBD1 identical over 7 bases. The CDR3 totals 14 residues. Per germline, CDR1 MNHNY and CDR2 SVGAGI (reference sequence). J gave up 1 base and V 3 bases, and 2 bases lay outside the gene matches. CDR3 sequence reads: CASSYYRGNTEAFF. The CDR3 bases are TGTGCCAGCAGTTATTACAGGGGGAACACTGAAGCTTTCTTT.

This CDR3 is CASSVSREGWNEQFF. The CDR3 nucleotides read TGTGCCAGCAGCGTTTCGAGGGAGGGCTGGAATGAGCAGTTCTTC. The chain carries TRBV9 and TRBJ2-1, with 7 bases lining up with TRBD2. Germline CDR1 and CDR2: SGDLS and YYNGEE. J gave up 7 bases and V 2 bases, and 9 bases lay outside the gene matches. This CDR3 spans 15 amino acids.

This clone was seen only once. This chain connects TRBV10-1 to TRBJ2-1, with 9 bases fitting TRBD2. V lost 4 bases and J lost 3; bases outside the gene matches: 7. This CDR3 has 16 residues. Germline loops: CDR1 WNHNN, CDR2 SYGVQD (reference sequence). CDR3 coding DNA: TGCGCCAGCAGTGGAAAGCGGGAGGCCCTCTACAATGAGCAGTTCTTC. It is translated as CASSGKREALYNEQFF.

The rearrangement uses TRBV7-2 and TRBJ2-7; 10 nucleotides match TRBD1. The germline gives CDR1 SGHTA, CDR2 FQGNSA. CDR3 length: 15 amino acids. V was clipped by 5 bases and J by 4 bases; unmatched bases: 8. This CDR3 reads CASSDLGQGSYEQYF. Written as DNA, the CDR3 is TGTGCCAGCAGCGACCTGGGACAGGGGAGTTACGAGCAGTACTTC. The full variable domain, in which reference TRBV7-2 and TRBJ2-7 provide the parts outside the CDR3, is GAGVSQSPSNKVTEKGKDVELRCDPISGHTALYWYRQSLGQGLEFLIYFQGNSAPDKSGLPSDRFSAERTGGSVSTLTIQRTQQEDSAVYLCASSDLGQGSYEQYFGPGTRLTVT.

The J gene is TRBJ2-1, the V gene TRBV9; 14 bases match TRBD2. This CDR3 comprises 16 residues. V lost 5 bases to trimming and J lost 4 bases; unmatched junction nucleotides: 5. Per germline, CDR1 SGDLS and CDR2 YYNGEE. The CDR3 coding sequence is TGTGCCAGCAGTCCAGGGACTAGCGGGAGTTACAATGAGCAGTTCTTC. Amino acid sequence: CASSPGTSGSYNEQFF. Together with reference TRBV9 and TRBJ2-1, the CDR3 gives the full variable domain: DSGVTQTPKHLITATGQRVTLRCSPRSGDLSVYWYQQSLDQGLQFLIQYYNGEERAKGNILERFSAQQFPDLHSELNLSSLELGDSALYFCASSPGTSGSYNEQFFGPGTRLTVL.

V is TRBV14 and J is TRBJ1-1, with a possible D match to TRBD1 (5 bases). The germline gives CDR1 SGHDN, CDR2 FVKESK. This CDR3 is built from 13 residues. The ends were cut back, 4 bases at V and 9 bases at J, with 15 bases in the middle. The CDR3 nucleotides read TGTGCCAGCAGCCTGAGAGGGGTTTTAAAAGCTTTCTTT. Amino acids: CASSLRGVLKAFF.

The V and J genes are TRBV7-8 and TRBJ2-2; 7 nucleotides agree with TRBD1. The J segment lost 4 bases and the V segment lost 3 bases, leaving 5 bases of the junction unmatched. The CDR3 runs to 15 residues. Germline V gene lookup returns CDR1 SGHVS and CDR2 FQNEAQ. CDR3 coding DNA: TGTGCCAGCAGCTTGGGACAGCTTTCCACCGGGGAGCTGTTTTTT. It encodes CASSLGQLSTGELFF.

The chain carries TRBV27 and TRBJ2-1, with D perhaps matching TRBD1 (6 bases). Per germline, CDR1 MNHEY and CDR2 SMNVEV (reference sequence). Trimming took off 8 bases at V and 16 bases at J, with 18 bases between the two ends. There are 11 residues in the CDR3. The CDR3 reads CASGRTQGSFF. The CDR3 DNA sequence: TGTGCCAGCGGGCGAACACAGGGATCCTTCTTC.

This clone was observed once. V and J are TRBV7-9 and TRBJ1-2; D remains unclear. Germline V gene data show CDR1 as SEHNR and CDR2 as FQNEAQ (reference sequence). The V gene lost 7 bases and the J gene lost 6 bases, with 15 bases spanning the gap. This CDR3 is 13 amino acids long. CDR3 sequence: CASTEAGEDGYTF. Written as DNA, the CDR3 is TGTGCCAGCACCGAAGCCGGGGAAGATGGCTACACCTTC.

The chain employs TRBV18 and TRBJ1-2; TRBD1 matches 12 bases. CDR1 KGHSH and CDR2 LQKENI come from the germline V gene. V gave up 3 bases and J gave up 4 bases; unmatched junction bases: 6. This CDR3 contains 16 residues. CDR3 sequence (DNA): TGTGCCAGCTCACCTGGGACAGGGGGCGGTAGCTATGGCTACACCTTC. This encodes CASSPGTGGGSYGYTF.

V is TRBV5-1 and J is TRBJ2-3, with 8 bases lining up with TRBD2. Trimming cost V 0 bases and J 2 bases; bases outside gene matches: 8. Germline V gene data show CDR1 as SGHRS and CDR2 as YFSETQ. CDR3 length equals 17 residues. In DNA form, the CDR3 reads TGCGCCAGCAGCTTGGTAGTAGCGGGACCCCACACAGATACGCAGTATTTT. Protein product: CASSLVVAGPHTDTQYF.